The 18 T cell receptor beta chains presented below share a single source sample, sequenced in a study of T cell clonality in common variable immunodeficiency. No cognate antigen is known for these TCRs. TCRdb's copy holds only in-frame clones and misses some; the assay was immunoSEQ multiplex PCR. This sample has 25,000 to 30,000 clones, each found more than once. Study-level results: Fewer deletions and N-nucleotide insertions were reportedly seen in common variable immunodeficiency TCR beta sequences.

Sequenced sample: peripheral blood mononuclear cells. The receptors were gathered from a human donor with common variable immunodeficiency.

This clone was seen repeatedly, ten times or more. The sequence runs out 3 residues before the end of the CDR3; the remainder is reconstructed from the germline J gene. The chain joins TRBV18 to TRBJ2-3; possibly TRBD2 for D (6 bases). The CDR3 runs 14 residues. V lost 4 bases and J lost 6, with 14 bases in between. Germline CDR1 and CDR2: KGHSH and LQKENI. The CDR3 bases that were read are TGTGCCAGCTCACTTCTTTTGGAGGGGGATACG. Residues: CASSLLLEGDT. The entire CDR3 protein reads CASSLLLEGDTQYF. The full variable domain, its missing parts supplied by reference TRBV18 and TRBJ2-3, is NAGVMQNPRHLVRRRGQEARLRCSPMKGHSHVYWYRQLPEEGLKFMVYLQKENIIDESGMPKERFSAEFPKEGPSILRIQQVVRGDSAAYFCASSLLLEGDTQYFGPGTRLTVL.

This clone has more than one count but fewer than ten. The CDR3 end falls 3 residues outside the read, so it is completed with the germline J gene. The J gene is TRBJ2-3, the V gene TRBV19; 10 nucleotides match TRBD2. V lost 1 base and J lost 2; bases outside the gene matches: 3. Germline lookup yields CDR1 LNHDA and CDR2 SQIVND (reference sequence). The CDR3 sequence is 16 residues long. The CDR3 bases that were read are TGTGCCAGTAGTATAGGAAGCGGGGGGGTCACAGATACG. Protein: CASSIGSGGVTDT. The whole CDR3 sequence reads CASSIGSGGVTDTQYF.

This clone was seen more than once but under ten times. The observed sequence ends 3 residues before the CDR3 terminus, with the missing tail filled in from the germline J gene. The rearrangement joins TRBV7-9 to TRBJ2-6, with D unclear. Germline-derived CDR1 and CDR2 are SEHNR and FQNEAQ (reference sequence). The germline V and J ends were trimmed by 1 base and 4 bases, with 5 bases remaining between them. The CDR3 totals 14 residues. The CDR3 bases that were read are TGTGCCAGCAGCTTAGGAAGGGGGGCCAACGTC. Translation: CASSLGRGANV. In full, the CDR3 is CASSLGRGANVLTF.

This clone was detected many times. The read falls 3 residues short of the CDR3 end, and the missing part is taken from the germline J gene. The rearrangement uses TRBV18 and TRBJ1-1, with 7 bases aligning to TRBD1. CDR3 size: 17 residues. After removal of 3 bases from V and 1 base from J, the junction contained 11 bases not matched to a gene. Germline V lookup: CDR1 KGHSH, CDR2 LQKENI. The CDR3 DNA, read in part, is TGTGCCAGCTCACCCGGGGGACAGTTTGCGACGAACACTGAA. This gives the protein CASSPGGQFATNTE. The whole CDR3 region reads CASSPGGQFATNTEAFF.

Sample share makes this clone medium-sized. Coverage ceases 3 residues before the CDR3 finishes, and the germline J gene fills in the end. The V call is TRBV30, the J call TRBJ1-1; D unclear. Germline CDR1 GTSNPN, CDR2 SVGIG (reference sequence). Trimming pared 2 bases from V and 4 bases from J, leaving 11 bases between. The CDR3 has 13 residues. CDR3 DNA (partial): TGTGCCTGGAGTCCAGTGTCGGGCACTGAA. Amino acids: CAWSPVSGTE. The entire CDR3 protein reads CAWSPVSGTEAFF. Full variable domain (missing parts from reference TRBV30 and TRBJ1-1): SQTIHQWPATLVQPVGSPLSLECTVEGTSNPNLYWYRQAAGRGLQLLFYSVGIGQISSEVPQNLSASRPQDRQFILSSKKLLLSDSGFYLCAWSPVSGTEAFFGQGTRLTVV.

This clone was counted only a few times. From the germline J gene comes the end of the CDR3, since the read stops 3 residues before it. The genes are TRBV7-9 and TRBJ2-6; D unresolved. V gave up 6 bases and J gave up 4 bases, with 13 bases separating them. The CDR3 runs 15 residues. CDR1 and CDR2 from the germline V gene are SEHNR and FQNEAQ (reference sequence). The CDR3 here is CASSSQPAGANVLTF. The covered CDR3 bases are TGTGCCAGCAGTTCACAGCCGGCAGGGGCCAACGTC. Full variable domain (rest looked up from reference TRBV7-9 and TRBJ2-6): DTGVSQNPRHKITKRGQNVTFRCDPISEHNRLYWYRQTLGQGPEFLTYFQNEAQLEKSRLLSDRFSAERPKGSFSTLEIQRTEQGDSAMYLCASSSQPAGANVLTFGAGSRLTVL.

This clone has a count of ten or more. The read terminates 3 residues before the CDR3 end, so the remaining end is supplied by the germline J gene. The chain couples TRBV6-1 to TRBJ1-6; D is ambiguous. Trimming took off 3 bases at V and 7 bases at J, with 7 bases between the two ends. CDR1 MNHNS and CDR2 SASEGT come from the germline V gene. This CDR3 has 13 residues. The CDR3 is CASSDSLNSPLHF. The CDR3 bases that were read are TGTGCCAGCAGTGACAGTTTAAATTCACCC.

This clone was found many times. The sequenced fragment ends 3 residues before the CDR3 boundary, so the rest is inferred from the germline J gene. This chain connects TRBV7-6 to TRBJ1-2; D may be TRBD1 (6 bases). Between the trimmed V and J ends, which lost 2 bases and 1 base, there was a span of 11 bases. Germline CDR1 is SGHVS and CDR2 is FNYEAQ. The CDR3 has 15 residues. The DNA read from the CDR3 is TGTGCCAGCAGCTTACGGGCAGGGGATAACTATGGC. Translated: CASSLRAGDNYG. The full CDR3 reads CASSLRAGDNYGYTF.

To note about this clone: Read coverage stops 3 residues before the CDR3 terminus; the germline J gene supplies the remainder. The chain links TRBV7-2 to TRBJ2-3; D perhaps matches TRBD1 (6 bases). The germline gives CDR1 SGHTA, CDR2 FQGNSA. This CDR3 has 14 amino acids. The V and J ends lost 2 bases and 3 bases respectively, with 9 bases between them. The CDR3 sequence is CASSLMGATDTQYF. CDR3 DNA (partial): TGTGCCAGCAGCTTAATGGGGGCTACAGATACG.

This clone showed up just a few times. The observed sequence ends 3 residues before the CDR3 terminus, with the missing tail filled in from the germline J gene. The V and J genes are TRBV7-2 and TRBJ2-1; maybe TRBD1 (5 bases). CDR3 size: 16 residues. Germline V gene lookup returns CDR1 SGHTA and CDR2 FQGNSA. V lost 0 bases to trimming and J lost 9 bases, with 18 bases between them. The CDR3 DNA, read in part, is TGTGCCAGCAGCTTAGCGGCCTCTCCAGGGCAGGGTGAG. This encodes CASSLAASPGQGE. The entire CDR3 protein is CASSLAASPGQGEQFF.

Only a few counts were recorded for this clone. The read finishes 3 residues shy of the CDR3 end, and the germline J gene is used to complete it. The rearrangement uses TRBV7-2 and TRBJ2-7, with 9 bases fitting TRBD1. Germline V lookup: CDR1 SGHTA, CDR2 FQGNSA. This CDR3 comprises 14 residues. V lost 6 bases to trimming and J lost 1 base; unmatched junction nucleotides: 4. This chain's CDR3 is CASRWDRESYEQYF. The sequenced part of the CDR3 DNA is TGTGCCAGCAGATGGGACAGGGAATCCTACGAG.

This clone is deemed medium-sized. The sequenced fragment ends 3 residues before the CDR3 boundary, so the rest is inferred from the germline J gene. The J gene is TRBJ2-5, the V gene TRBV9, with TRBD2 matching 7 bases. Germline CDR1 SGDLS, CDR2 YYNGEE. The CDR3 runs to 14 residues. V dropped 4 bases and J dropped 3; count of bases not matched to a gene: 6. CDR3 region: CASSRGGGKETQYF. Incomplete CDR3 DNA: TGTGCCAGCAGCAGGGGCGGGGGTAAAGAGACC.

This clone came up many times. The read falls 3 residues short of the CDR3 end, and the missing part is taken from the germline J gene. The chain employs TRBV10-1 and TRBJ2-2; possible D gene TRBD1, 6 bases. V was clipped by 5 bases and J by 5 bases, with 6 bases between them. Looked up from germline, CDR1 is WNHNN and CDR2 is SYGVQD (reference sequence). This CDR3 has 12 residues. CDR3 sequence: CASSRGTGELFF. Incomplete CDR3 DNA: TGCGCCAGCAGTAGGGGGACCGGGGAG.

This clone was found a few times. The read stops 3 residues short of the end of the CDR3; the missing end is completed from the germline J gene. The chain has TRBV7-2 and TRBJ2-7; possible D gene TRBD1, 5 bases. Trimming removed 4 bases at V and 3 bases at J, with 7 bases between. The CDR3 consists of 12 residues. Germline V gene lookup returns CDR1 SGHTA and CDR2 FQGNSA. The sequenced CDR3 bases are TGTGCCAGCAGCTCGCAGGGCTACGAG. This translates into CASSSQGYE. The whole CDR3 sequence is CASSSQGYEQYF.

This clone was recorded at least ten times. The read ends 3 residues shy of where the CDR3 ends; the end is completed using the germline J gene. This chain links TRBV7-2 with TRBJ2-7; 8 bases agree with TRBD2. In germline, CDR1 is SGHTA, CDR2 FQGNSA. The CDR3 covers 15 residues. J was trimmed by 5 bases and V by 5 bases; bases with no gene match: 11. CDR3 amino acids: CASSEEGGGLDEQYF. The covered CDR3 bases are TGTGCCAGCAGCGAGGAGGGCGGGGGGCTCGACGAG.

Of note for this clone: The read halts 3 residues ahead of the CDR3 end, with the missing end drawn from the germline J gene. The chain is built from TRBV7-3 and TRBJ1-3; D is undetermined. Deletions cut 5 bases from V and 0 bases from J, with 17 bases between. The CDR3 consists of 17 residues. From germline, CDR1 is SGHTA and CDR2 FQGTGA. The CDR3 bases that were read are TGTGCCAGCAGCCCTCGGACTTGGCGGGACTCTGGAAACACC. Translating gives CASSPRTWRDSGNT. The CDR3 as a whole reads CASSPRTWRDSGNTIYF.

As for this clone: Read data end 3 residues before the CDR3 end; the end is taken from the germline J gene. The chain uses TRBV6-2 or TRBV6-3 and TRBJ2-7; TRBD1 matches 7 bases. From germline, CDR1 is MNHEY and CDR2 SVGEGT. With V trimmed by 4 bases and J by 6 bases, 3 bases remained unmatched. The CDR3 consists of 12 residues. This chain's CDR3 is CASSSQGVEQYF. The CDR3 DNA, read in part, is TGTGCCAGCAGTTCCCAGGGGGTCGAG.

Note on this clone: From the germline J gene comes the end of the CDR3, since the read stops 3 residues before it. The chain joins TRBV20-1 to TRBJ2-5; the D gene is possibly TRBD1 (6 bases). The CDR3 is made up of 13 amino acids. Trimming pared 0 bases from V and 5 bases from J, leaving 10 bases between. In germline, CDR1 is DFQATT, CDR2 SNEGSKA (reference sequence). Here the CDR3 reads CSARDPGAETQYF. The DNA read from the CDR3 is TGCAGTGCTAGAGATCCAGGGGCGGAGACC.